A selection of T cell receptor beta chains follows, all from one sample in a study of T cell responses to AZD1222 COVID-19 vaccine. The method was immunoSEQ multiplex PCR; TCRdb's version includes in-frame clones alone and lacks a portion of them. The repertoire includes about 140,000 clones, about 94% of them detected once, and 4.5% to 5.5% sits in the top ten. The source material was peripheral blood, sampled on day 0 of AZD1222 vaccination. Receptors were obtained from an adult in good health. The conserved cysteine and the conserved F or W are not part of the CDR3 here.

j_gene: TRBJ2-1
len: 13
v_gene: TRBV7-9
CDR3aa: ASSLSSGSYNEQF

j_gene: TRBJ2-7
len: 11
v_gene: TRBV27
CDR3aa: ASSLTWRYEQY

j_gene: TRBJ2-5
len: 12
v_gene: TRBV5-6
CDR3aa: ASSLGLSEETQY

j_gene: TRBJ1-3
len: 16
v_gene: TRBV30
CDR3aa: AWSTIRTSGKSGNTIY

j_gene: TRBJ2-1
len: 14
v_gene: TRBV4-2
CDR3aa: ASSQDPQRAYNEQF

j_gene: TRBJ2-7
len: 12
v_gene: TRBV5-1
CDR3aa: ASSLVAGGYEQY

j_gene: TRBJ2-2
len: 14
v_gene: TRBV4-1
CDR3aa: ASSQIAGGHTGELF

j_gene: TRBJ2-4
len: 14
v_gene: TRBV5-6
CDR3aa: ASSYGTSGRGYIQY

j_gene: TRBJ1-5
len: 11
v_gene: TRBV11-2
CDR3aa: ASSLGGGQPQH

j_gene: TRBJ1-5
len: 11
v_gene: TRBV30
CDR3aa: AWSKAVGQPQH

j_gene: TRBJ2-1
len: 13
v_gene: TRBV15
CDR3aa: ATSRDPGFYNEQF

j_gene: TRBJ1-3
len: 11
v_gene: TRBV29-1
CDR3aa: SVGQAGGNTIY

j_gene: TRBJ2-7
len: 11
v_gene: TRBV18
CDR3aa: ASSLLAIVDQY

j_gene: TRBJ2-7
len: 13
v_gene: TRBV5-4
CDR3aa: ASSLGDREGYEQY

j_gene: TRBJ1-2
len: 11
v_gene: TRBV3-1/TRBV3-2
CDR3aa: ASSQATVGGYT

j_gene: TRBJ1-6
len: 13
v_gene: TRBV30
CDR3aa: AWASGGADNSPLH

j_gene: TRBJ2-7
len: 12
v_gene: TRBV6-5
CDR3aa: ASRGLAGDYEQY

j_gene: TRBJ2-1
len: 11
v_gene: TRBV27
CDR3aa: ASSLGRYNEQF

j_gene: TRBJ1-5
len: 14
v_gene: TRBV6-5
CDR3aa: ASSYQGLDSNQPQH

j_gene: TRBJ2-7
len: 11
v_gene: TRBV19
CDR3aa: ASSSKQGYEQY

j_gene: TRBJ1-1
len: 11
v_gene: TRBV28
CDR3aa: ASSSQGNTEAF

j_gene: TRBJ1-2
len: 13
v_gene: TRBV5-1
CDR3aa: ASSLRTGPSSGYT

j_gene: TRBJ1-5
len: 12
v_gene: TRBV5-3
CDR3aa: ARSSQGSNQPQH

j_gene: TRBJ1-1
len: 13
v_gene: TRBV11-2
CDR3aa: ASSLVGGLYTEAF

j_gene: TRBJ1-1
len: 13
v_gene: TRBV6-6
CDR3aa: ASSEPGRQNTEAF

j_gene: TRBJ1-2
len: 11
v_gene: TRBV10-1
CDR3aa: AITRTENYGYT

j_gene: TRBJ2-2
len: 15
v_gene: TRBV5-8
CDR3aa: ASSLLALFANTGELF

j_gene: TRBJ1-2
len: 11
v_gene: TRBV18
CDR3aa: ASSPQGLHGYT

j_gene: TRBJ2-1
len: 15
v_gene: TRBV19
CDR3aa: ASSPGLAGKSYNEQF

j_gene: TRBJ2-7
len: 12
v_gene: TRBV18
CDR3aa: ASSRLLQGYEQY

j_gene: TRBJ2-1
len: 12
v_gene: TRBV6-5
CDR3aa: ASSLLAGESEQF

j_gene: TRBJ1-3
len: 14
v_gene: TRBV21-1
CDR3aa: ASSKGGEEAGNTIY

j_gene: TRBJ1-6
len: 15
v_gene: TRBV9
CDR3aa: ASSPGQFFSYNSPLH

j_gene: TRBJ2-1
len: 14
v_gene: TRBV15
CDR3aa: ATSRELDGAYNEQF

j_gene: TRBJ1-1
len: 11
v_gene: TRBV5-5
CDR3aa: ASSHSENTEAF

j_gene: TRBJ2-7
len: 13
v_gene: TRBV6-1
CDR3aa: ASSELGTGGIEQY

j_gene: TRBJ1-6
len: 12
v_gene: TRBV15
CDR3aa: ATSRAGGHSPLH

j_gene: TRBJ2-3
len: 13
v_gene: TRBV7-2
CDR3aa: ASNFSSGNGDTQY

j_gene: TRBJ2-3
len: 13
v_gene: TRBV10-2
CDR3aa: ASSELPGGTDTQY

j_gene: TRBJ2-1
len: 13
v_gene: TRBV18
CDR3aa: ASSPRAGVNNEQF

j_gene: TRBJ2-7
len: 15
v_gene: TRBV5-1
CDR3aa: ASSLAFGIDGIYEQY

j_gene: TRBJ2-1
len: 11
v_gene: TRBV28
CDR3aa: ASVKRGNNEQF

j_gene: TRBJ2-7
len: 11
v_gene: TRBV7-9
CDR3aa: ASSPRIHYEQY

j_gene: TRBJ1-4
len: 11
v_gene: TRBV29-1
CDR3aa: SVEGTGDEKLF

j_gene: TRBJ1-4
len: 12
v_gene: TRBV21-1
CDR3aa: ARMLGETNEKLF

j_gene: TRBJ1-5
len: 10
v_gene: TRBV20-1
CDR3aa: SASGVNQPQH

j_gene: TRBJ2-2
len: 13
v_gene: TRBV7-3
CDR3aa: ASSLSGTNTGELF

j_gene: TRBJ2-1
len: 14
v_gene: TRBV10-2
CDR3aa: ASSLRLAGEGGEQF

j_gene: TRBJ2-5
len: 13
v_gene: TRBV18
CDR3aa: ASSPAGSTGETQY

j_gene: TRBJ2-7
len: 11
v_gene: TRBV5-6
CDR3aa: ASSLAYGYEQY

j_gene: TRBJ2-7
len: 12
v_gene: TRBV4-1
CDR3aa: ASSLLESKNEQY

j_gene: TRBJ1-1
len: 12
v_gene: TRBV6-5
CDR3aa: ASSYYQGGTEAF

j_gene: TRBJ2-3
len: 14
v_gene: TRBV5-1
CDR3aa: ASTVPRAGGADTQY

j_gene: TRBJ2-7
len: 13
v_gene: TRBV5-1
CDR3aa: ASSTSGRADGEQY

j_gene: TRBJ1-5
len: 12
v_gene: TRBV18
CDR3aa: ASSDRSGNQPQH

j_gene: TRBJ2-3
len: 13
v_gene: TRBV6-5
CDR3aa: ASRNPRADTDTQY

j_gene: TRBJ2-7
len: 12
v_gene: TRBV6-1
CDR3aa: ASSEGQDPYEQY

j_gene: TRBJ2-5
len: 11
v_gene: TRBV11-3
CDR3aa: ASSQGPQETQY

j_gene: TRBJ2-5
len: 11
v_gene: TRBV29-1
CDR3aa: SVWDRARETQY

j_gene: TRBJ2-3
len: 13
v_gene: TRBV9
CDR3aa: ASSVAPQGTDTQY